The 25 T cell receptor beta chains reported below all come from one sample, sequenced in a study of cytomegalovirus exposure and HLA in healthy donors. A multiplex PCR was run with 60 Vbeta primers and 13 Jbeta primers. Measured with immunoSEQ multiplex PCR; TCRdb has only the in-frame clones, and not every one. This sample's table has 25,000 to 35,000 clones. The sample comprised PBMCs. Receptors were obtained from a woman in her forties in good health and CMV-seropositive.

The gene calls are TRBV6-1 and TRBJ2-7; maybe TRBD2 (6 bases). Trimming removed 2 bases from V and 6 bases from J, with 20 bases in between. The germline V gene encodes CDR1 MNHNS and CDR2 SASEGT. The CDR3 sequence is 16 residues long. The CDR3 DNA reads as TGTGCCAGCAGTGAAAGAATGGGGACTTTAGGCGGCGAGCAGTACTTC. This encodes CASSERMGTLGGEQYF.

CDR3 residues: CASSHRRGTSGRGEQFF. The CDR3 bases are TGTGCCAGCAGCCACCGAAGAGGGACTAGCGGGAGGGGTGAGCAGTTCTTC. The chain combines TRBV14 with TRBJ2-1, with TRBD2 matching over 16 bases. Per the germline V gene, CDR1 is SGHDN and CDR2 is FVKESK. The CDR3 loop spans 17 amino acids. Trimming took 3 bases from V and 9 from J; bases not matched to a gene: 8.

CDR3 bases: TGTGCCAGTAGTGACAGGGGCAATCAGCCCCAGCATTTT. Its protein product is CASSDRGNQPQHF. The V and J genes are TRBV19 and TRBJ1-5, with 7 bases fitting TRBD1. The CDR3 runs 13 residues. From germline, CDR1 is LNHDA and CDR2 SQIVND (reference sequence). Trimming took 5 bases from V and 2 from J; bases not matched to a gene: 0.

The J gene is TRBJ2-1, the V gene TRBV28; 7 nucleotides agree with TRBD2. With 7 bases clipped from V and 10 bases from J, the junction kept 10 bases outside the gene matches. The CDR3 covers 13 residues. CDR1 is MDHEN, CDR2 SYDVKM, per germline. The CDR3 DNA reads TGTGCCAGCATTGCCCGACTAGCTAGCGAGCAGTTCTTC. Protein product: CASIARLASEQFF.

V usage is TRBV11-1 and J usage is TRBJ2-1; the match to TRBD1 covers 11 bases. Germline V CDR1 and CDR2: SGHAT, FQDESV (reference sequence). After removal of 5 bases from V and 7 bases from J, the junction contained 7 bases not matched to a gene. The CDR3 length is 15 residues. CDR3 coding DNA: TGTGCCAGCAGCCCCCGGACAGGGGGCCGGAATGAGCAGTTCTTC. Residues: CASSPRTGGRNEQFF.

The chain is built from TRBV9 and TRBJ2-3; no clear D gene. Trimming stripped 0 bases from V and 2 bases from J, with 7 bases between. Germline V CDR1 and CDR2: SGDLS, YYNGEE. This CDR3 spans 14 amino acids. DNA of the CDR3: TGTGCCAGCAGCGTAGGAGCCGACACAGATACGCAGTATTTT. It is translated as CASSVGADTDTQYF.

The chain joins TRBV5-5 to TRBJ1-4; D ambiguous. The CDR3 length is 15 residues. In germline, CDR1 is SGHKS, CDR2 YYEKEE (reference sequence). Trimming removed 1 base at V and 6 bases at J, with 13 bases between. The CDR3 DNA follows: TGTGCCAGCAGCTTGTACCAGGAGGGCGATGAAAAACTGTTTTTT. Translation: CASSLYQEGDEKLFF.

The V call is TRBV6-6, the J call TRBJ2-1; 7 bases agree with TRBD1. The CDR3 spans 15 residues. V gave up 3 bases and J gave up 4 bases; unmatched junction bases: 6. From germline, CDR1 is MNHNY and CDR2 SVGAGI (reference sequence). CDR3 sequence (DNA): TGTGCCAGCAGTTATTTCGGGACAGAGTACAATGAGCAGTTCTTC. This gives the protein CASSYFGTEYNEQFF.

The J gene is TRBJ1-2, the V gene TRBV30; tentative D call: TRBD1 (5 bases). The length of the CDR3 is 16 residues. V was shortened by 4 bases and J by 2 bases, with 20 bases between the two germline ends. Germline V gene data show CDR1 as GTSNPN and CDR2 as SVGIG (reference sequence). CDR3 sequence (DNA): TGTGCCTGGACGACCCCTTCAGGGTTCTGGAACTATGGCTACACCTTC. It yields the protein CAWTTPSGFWNYGYTF.

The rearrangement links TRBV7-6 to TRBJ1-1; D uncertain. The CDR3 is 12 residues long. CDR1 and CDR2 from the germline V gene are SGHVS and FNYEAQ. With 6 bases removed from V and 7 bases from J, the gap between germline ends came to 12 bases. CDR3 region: CASRSRESEAFF. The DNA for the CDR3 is TGTGCCAGCAGATCAAGGGAGAGTGAAGCTTTCTTT.

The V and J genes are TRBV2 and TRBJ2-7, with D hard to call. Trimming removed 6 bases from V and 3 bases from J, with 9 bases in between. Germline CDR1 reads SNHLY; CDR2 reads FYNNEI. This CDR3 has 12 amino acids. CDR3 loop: CASRAEDYEQYF. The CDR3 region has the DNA TGTGCCAGCAGGGCTGAAGACTACGAGCAGTACTTC.

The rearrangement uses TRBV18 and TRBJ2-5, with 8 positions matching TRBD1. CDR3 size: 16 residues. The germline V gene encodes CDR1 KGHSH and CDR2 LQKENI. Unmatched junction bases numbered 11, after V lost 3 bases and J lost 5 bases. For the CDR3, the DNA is TGTGCCAGCTCACCCAGACAGGGGAGTTCACAGGAGACCCAGTACTTC. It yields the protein CASSPRQGSSQETQYF. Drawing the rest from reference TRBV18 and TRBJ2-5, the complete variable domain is NAGVMQNPRHLVRRRGQEARLRCSPMKGHSHVYWYRQLPEEGLKFMVYLQKENIIDESGMPKERFSAEFPKEGPSILRIQQVVRGDSAAYFCASSPRQGSSQETQYFGPGTRLLVL.

The CDR3 loop is CASSSDYSYEQYF. The CDR3 coding sequence is TGTGCCAGCAGTTCGGACTACTCCTACGAGCAGTACTTC. The V call is TRBV27, the J call TRBJ2-7; D is possibly TRBD2 (6 bases). Germline-derived CDR1 and CDR2 are MNHEY and SMNVEV (reference sequence). This CDR3 has 13 residues. V was pared by 4 bases and J by 0 bases, with 7 bases between.

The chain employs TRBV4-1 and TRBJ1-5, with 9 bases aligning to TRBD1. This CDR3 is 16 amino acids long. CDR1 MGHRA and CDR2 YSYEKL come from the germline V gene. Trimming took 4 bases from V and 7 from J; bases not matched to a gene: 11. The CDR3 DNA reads TGCGCCAGCAGCCCTAAAACTGGGACAGGGTACCAGCCCCAGCATTTT. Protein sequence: CASSPKTGTGYQPQHF.

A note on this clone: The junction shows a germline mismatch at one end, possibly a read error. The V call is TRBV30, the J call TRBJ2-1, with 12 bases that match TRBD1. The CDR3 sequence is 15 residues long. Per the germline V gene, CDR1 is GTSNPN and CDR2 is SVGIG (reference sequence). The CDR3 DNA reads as TGTGCCGGGAGTGCCGGGACAGGGGGCCTCAATGAGCAGTTCTTC. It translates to CAGSAGTGGLNEQFF. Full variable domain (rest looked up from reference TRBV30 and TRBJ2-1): SQTIHQWPATLVQPVGSPLSLECTVEGTSNPNLYWYRQAAGRGLQLLFYSVGIGQISSEVPQNLSASRPQDRQFILSSKKLLLSDSGFYLCAGSAGTGGLNEQFFGPGTRLTVL.

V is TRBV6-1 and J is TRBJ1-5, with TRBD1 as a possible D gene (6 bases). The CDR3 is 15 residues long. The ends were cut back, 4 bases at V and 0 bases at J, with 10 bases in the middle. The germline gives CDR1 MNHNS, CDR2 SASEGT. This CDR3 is CASSAGQSSNQPQHF. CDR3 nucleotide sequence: TGTGCCAGCAGTGCTGGACAGTCTAGCAATCAGCCCCAGCATTTT.

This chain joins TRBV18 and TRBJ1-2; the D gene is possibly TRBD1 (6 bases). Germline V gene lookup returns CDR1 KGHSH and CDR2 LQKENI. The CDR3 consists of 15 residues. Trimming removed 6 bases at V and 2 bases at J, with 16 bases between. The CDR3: CASSPNRALNYGYTF. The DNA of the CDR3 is TGTGCCAGCTCCCCAAACAGGGCGCTAAACTATGGCTACACCTTC.

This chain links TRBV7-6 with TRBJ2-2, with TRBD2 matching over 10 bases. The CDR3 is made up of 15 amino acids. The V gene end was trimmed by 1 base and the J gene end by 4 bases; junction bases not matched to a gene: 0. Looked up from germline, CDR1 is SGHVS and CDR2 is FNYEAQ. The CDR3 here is CASSLVAGGTGELFF. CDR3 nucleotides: TGTGCCAGCAGCTTAGTAGCGGGAGGCACCGGGGAGCTGTTTTTT.

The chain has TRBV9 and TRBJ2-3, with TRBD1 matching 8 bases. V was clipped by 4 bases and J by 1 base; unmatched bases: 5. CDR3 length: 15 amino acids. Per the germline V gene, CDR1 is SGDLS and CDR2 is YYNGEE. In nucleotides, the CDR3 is TGTGCCAGCAGCTATCGACAGGGGCGCACAGATACGCAGTATTTT. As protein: CASSYRQGRTDTQYF.

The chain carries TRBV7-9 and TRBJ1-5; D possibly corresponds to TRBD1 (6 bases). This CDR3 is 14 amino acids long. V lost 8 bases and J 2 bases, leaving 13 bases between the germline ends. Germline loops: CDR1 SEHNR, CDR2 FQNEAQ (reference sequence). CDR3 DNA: TGTGCCAGCTCCGGGGGGGCTGGCAATCAGCCCCAGCATTTT. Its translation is CASSGGAGNQPQHF.

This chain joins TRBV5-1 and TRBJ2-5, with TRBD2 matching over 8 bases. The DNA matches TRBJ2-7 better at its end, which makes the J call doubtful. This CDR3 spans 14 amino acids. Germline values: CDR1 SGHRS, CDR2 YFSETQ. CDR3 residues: CASSGREEAGEQYF. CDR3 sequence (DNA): TGCGCCAGCAGCGGGCGGGAGGAGGCGGGCGAGCAGTACTTC.

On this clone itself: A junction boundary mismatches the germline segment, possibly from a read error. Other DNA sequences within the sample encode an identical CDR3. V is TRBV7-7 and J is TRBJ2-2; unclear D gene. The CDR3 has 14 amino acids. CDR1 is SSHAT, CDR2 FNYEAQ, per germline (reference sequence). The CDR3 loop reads CASSLSRGTGELFF. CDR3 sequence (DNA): TGTGCTAGCAGCTTATCAAGAGGCACCGGGGAGCTGTTTTTT.

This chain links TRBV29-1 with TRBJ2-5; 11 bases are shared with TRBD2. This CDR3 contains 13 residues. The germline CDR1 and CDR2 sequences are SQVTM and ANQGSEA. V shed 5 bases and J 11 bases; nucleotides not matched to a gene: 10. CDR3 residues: CSVLAGGPGGQYF. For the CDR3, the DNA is TGCAGCGTTTTAGCGGGAGGGCCGGGGGGGCAGTACTTC.

The CDR3 bases are TGTGCCAGCAGTGAGACCCCGACGAGGGTTTTCGACAATGAGCAGTTCTTC. This sequence encodes CASSETPTRVFDNEQFF. The chain has TRBV6-1 and TRBJ2-1, with a tentative D call TRBD2 (5 bases). The CDR3 has 17 amino acids. Trimming took off 3 bases at V and 5 bases at J, with 20 bases between the two ends. Germline V gene lookup returns CDR1 MNHNS and CDR2 SASEGT.

CDR3 region: CASSERGSPYNEQFF. The CDR3, as DNA: TGTGCCAGCAGTGAAAGGGGGAGTCCCTACAATGAGCAGTTCTTC. The rearrangement joins TRBV6-1 to TRBJ2-1; possible D gene TRBD1, 6 bases. This CDR3 region has 15 residues. V was pared by 2 bases and J by 2 bases, with 10 bases between. Germline V gene lookup returns CDR1 MNHNS and CDR2 SASEGT.